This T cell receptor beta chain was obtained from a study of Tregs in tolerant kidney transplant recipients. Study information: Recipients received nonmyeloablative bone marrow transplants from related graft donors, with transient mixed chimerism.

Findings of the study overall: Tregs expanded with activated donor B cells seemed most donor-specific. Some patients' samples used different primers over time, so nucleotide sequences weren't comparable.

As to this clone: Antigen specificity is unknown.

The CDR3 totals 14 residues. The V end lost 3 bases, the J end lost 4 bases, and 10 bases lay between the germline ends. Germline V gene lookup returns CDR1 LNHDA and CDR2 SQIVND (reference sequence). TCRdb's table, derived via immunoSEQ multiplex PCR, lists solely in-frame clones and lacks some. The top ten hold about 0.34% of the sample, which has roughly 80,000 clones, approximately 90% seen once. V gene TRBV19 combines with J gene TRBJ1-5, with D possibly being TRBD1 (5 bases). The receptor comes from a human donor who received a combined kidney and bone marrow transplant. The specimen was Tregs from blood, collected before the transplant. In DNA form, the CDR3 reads TGTGCCAGTAGTATTACCTGGGGGAATCAGCCCCAGCATTTT. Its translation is CASSITWGNQPQHF.